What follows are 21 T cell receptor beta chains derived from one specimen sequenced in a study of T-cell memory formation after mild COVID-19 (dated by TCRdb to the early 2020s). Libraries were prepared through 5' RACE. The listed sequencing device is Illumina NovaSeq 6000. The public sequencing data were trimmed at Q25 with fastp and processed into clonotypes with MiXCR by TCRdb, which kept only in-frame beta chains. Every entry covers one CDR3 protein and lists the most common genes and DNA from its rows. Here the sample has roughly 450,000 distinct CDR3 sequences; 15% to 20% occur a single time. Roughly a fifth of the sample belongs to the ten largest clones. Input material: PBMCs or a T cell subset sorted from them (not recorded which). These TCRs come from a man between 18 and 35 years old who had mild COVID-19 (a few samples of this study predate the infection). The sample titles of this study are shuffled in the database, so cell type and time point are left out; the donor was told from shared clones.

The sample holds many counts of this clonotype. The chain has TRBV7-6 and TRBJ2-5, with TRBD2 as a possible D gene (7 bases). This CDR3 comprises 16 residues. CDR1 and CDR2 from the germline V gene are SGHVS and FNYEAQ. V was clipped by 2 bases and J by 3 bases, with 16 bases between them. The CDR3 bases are TGTGCCAGCAGCTTAACGGGGGGCCGAGGGAAAGAGACCCAGTACTTC. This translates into CASSLTGGRGKETQYF.

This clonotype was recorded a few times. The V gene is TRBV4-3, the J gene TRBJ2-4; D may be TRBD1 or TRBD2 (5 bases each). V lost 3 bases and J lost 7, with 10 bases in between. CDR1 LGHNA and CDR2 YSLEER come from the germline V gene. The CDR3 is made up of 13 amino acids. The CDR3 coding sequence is TGCGCCAGCAGCCAGGGGACGGTTAACATTCAGTACTTC. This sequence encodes CASSQGTVNIQYF.

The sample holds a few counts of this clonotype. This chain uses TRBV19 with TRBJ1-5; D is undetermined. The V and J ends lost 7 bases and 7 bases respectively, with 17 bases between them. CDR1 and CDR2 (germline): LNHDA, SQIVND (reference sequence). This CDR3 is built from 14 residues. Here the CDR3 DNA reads TGTGCCAGTAACGCCGGGCCCCCGACCCAGCCCCAGCATTTT. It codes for CASNAGPPTQPQHF.

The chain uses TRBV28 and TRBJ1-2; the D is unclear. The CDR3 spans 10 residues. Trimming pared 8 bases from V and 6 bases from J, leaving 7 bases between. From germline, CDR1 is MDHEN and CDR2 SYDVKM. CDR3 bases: TGTGCCAGCGGCTATAATGGCTACACCTTC. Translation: CASGYNGYTF.

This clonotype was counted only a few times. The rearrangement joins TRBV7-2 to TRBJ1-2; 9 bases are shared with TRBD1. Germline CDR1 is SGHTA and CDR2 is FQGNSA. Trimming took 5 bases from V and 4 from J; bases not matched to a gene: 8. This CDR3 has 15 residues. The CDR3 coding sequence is TGTGCCAGCAGCGTTCAACAGGGGGCCGGCTATGGCTACACCTTC. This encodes CASSVQQGAGYGYTF.

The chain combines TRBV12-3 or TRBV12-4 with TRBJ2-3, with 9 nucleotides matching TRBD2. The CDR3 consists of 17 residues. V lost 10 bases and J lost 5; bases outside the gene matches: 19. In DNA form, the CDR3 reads TGTGCCACCACCGGGGGAATGGCGGGGGGGCCGGGAGATACGCAGTATTTT. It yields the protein CATTGGMAGGPGDTQYF.

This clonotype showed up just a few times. The CDR3 DNA reads TGTGCCAGCCGACTCTTGGCGGGGGAAGATACGCAGTATTTT. Its translation: CASRLLAGEDTQYF. This chain uses TRBV12-3 or TRBV12-4 with TRBJ2-3, with 7 bases that match TRBD2. Trimming removed 8 bases from V and 5 bases from J; junction bases left unmatched: 10. This CDR3 has 14 residues.

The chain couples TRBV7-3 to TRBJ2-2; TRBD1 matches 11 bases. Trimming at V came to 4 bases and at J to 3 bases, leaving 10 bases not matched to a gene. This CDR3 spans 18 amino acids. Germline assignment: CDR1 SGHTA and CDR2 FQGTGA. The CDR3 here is CASSSDRGRRGYTGELFF. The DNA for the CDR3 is TGTGCCAGCAGCTCGGACAGGGGGCGCCGTGGTTACACCGGGGAGCTGTTTTTT.

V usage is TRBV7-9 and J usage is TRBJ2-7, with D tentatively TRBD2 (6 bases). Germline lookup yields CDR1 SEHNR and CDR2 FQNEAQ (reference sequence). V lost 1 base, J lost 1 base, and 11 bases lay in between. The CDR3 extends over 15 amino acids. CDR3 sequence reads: CASSLGDGRSYEQYF. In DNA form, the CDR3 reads TGTGCCAGCAGCTTAGGGGACGGGAGATCCTACGAGCAGTACTTC. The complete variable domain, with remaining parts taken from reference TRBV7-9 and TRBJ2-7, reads DTGVSQNPRHKITKRGQNVTFRCDPISEHNRLYWYRQTLGQGPEFLTYFQNEAQLEKSRLLSDRFSAERPKGSFSTLEIQRTEQGDSAMYLCASSLGDGRSYEQYFGPGTRLTVT.

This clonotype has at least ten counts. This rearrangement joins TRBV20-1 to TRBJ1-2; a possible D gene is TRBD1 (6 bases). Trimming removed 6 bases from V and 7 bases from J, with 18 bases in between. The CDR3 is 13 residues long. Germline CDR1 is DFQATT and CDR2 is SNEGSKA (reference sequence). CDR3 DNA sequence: TGCAGTGCGCCCCGGGGGGCTCGGGGTGGCTACACCTTC. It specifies CSAPRGARGGYTF.

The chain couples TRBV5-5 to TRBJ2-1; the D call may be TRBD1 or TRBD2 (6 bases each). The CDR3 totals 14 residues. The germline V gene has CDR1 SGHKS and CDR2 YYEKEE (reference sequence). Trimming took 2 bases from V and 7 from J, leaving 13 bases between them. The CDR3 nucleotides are TGTGCCAGCAGCTTTACAGGGAGGTGGAATGAGCAGTTCTTC. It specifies CASSFTGRWNEQFF.

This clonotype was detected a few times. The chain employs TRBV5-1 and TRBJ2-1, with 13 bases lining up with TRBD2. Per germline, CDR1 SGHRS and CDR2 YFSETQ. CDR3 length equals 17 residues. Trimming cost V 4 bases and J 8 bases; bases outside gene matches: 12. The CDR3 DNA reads TGCGCCAGCAGCCCCCCCCTACTAGCGGGGGGGCTGGATGAGCAGTTCTTC. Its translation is CASSPPLLAGGLDEQFF.

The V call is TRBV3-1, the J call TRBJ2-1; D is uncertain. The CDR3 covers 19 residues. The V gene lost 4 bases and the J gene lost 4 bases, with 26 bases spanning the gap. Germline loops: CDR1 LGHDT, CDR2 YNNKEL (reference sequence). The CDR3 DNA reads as TGTGCCAGCAGCCCTCAAGGCGCAGGATGGGATCTAGATTACAATGAGCAGTTCTTC. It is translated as CASSPQGAGWDLDYNEQFF.

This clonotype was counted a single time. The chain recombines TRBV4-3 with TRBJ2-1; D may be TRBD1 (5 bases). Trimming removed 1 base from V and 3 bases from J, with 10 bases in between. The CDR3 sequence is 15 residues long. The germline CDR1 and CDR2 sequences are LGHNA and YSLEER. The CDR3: CASSQVLRGYNEQFF. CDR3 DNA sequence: TGCGCCAGCAGCCAAGTCTTAAGGGGCTACAATGAGCAGTTCTTC.

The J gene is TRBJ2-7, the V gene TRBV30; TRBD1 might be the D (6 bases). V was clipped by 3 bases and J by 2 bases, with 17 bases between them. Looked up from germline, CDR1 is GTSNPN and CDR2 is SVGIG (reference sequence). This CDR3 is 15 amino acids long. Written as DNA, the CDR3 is TGTGCCTGGAGGGCGAGGGGGATTGGCCCCTACGAGCAGTACTTC. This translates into CAWRARGIGPYEQYF.

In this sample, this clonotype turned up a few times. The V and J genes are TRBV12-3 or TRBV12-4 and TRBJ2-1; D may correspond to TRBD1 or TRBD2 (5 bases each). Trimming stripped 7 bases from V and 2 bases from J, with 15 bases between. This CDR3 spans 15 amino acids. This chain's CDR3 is CASTGWDAAYNEQFF. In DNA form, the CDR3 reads TGTGCCAGCACGGGGTGGGACGCCGCCTACAATGAGCAGTTCTTC.

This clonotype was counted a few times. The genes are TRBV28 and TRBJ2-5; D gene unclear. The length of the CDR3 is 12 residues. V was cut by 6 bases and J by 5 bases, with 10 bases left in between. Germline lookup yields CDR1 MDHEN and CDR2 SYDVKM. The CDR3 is CASSIVGETQYF. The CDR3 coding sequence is TGTGCCAGCAGCATCGTAGGGGAGACCCAGTACTTC.

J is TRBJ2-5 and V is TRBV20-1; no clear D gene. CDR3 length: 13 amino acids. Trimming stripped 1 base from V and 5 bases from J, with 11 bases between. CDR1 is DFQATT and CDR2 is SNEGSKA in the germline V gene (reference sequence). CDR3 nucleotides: TGCAGTGCTAGAGGATTAGTAGGGGAGACCCAGTACTTC. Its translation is CSARGLVGETQYF.

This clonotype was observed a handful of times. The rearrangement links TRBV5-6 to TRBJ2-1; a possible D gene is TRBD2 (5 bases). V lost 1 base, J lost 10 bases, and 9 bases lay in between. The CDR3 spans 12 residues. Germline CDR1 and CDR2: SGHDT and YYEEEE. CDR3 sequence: CASSLRGLEQFF. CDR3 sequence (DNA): TGTGCCAGCAGCTTGCGGGGTCTAGAGCAGTTCTTC.

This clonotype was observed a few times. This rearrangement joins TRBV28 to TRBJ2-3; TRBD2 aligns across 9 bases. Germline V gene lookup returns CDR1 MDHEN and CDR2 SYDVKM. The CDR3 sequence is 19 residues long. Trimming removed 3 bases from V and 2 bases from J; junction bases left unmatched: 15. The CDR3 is CASSFLGVSGGMLTDTQYF. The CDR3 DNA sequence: TGTGCCAGCAGTTTTCTGGGGGTGAGCGGGGGGATGCTCACAGATACGCAGTATTTT.

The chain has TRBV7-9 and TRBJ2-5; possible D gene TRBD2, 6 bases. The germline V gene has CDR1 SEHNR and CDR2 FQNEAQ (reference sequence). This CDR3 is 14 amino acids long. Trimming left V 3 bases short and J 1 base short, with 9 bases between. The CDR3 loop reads CASSFAGIQETQYF. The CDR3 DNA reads TGTGCCAGCAGCTTCGCGGGGATCCAAGAGACCCAGTACTTC.